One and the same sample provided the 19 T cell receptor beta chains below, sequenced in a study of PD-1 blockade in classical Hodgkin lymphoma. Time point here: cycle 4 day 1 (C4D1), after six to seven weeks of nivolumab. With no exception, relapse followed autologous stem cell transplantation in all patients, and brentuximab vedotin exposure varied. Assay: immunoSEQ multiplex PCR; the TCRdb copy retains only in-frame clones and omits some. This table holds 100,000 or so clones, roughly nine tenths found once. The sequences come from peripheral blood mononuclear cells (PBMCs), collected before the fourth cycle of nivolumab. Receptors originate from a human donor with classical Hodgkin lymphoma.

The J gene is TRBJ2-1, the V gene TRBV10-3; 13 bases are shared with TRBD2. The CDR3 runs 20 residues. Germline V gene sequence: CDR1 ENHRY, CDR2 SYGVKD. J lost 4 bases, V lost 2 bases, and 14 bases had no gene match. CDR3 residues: CAISEPYRLTSGGIYNEQFF. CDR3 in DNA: TGTGCCATCAGTGAGCCATACAGACTGACTAGCGGGGGGATATACAATGAGCAGTTCTTC.

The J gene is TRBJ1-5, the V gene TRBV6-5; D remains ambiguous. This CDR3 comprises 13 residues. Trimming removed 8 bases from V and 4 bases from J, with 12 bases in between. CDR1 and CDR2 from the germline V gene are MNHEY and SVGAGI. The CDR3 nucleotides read TGTGCCAGCGAGTTCACGGAGAATCAGCCCCAGCATTTT. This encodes CASEFTENQPQHF.

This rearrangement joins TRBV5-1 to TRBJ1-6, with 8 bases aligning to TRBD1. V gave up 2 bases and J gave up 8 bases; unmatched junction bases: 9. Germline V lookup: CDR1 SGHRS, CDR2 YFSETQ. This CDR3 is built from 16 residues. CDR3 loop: CASSFGQGRVDSPLHF. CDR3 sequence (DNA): TGCGCCAGCAGCTTCGGACAGGGAAGGGTTGATTCACCCCTCCACTTT.

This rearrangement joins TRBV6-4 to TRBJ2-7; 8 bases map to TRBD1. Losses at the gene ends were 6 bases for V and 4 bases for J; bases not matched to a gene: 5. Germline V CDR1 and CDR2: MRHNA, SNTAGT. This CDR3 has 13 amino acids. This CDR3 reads CASRGQGRYEQYF. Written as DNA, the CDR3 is TGTGCCAGCAGAGGACAGGGTAGGTACGAGCAGTACTTC.

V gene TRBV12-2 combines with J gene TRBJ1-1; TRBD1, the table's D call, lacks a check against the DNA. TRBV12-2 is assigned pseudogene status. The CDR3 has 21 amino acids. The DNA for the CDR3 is TGTGCAAGTCGCTTATCTTGGGACAGGGGGGCTTGGGACCGTTTGAACACTGAAGCTTTCTTT. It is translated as CASRLSWDRGAWDRLNTEAFF.

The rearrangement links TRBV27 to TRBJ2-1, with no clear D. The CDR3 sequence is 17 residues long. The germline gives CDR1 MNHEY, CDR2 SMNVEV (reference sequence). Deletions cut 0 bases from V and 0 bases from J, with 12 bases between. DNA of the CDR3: TGTGCCAGCAGTTTATCGATGAAGGCGAGCTCCTACAATGAGCAGTTCTTC. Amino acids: CASSLSMKASSYNEQFF.

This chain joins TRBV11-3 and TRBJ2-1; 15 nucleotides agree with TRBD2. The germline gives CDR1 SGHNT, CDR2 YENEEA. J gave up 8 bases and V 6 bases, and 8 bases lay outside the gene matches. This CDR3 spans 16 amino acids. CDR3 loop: CASSTPGLAGGDEQFF. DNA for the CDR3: TGTGCCAGCAGTACCCCGGGACTAGCGGGGGGCGATGAGCAGTTCTTC.

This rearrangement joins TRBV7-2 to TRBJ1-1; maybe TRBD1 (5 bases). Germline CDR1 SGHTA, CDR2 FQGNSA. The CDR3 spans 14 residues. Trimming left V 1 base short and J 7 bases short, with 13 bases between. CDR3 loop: CASSLGAGPVEAFF. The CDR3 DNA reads TGTGCCAGCAGCTTAGGAGCGGGGCCGGTTGAAGCTTTCTTT.

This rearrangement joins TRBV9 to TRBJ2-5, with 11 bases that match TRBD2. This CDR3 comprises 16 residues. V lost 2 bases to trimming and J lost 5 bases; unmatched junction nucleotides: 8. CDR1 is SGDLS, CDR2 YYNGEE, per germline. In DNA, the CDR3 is TGTGCCAGCAGCGTCGGGACTAGCGGACCAAGGGAGACCCAGTACTTC. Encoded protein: CASSVGTSGPRETQYF. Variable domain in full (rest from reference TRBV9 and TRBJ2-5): DSGVTQTPKHLITATGQRVTLRCSPRSGDLSVYWYQQSLDQGLQFLIQYYNGEERAKGNILERFSAQQFPDLHSELNLSSLELGDSALYFCASSVGTSGPRETQYFGPGTRLLVL.

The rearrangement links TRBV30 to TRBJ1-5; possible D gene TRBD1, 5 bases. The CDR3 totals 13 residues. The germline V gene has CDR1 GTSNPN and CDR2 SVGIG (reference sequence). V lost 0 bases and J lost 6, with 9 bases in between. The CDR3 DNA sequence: TGTGCCTGGAGTGTGGGGGATTCTCAGCCCCAGCATTTT. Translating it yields CAWSVGDSQPQHF.

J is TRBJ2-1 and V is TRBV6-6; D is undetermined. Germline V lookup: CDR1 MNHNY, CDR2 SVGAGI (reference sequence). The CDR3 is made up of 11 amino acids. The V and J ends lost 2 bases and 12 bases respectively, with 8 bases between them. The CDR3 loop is CASSYGGRQFF. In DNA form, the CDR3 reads TGTGCCAGCAGTTACGGCGGAAGGCAGTTCTTC.

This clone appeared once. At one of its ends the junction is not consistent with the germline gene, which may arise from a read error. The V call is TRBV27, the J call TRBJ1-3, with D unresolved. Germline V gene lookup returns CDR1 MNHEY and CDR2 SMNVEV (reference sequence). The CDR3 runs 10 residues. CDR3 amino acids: CATTRIRAVF. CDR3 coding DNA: TGTGCCACCACTCGGATTCGCGCCGTTTTT.

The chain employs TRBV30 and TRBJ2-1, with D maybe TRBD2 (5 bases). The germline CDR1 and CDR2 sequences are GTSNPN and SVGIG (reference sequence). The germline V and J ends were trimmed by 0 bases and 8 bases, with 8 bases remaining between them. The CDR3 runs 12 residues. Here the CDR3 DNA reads TGTGCCTGGAGTGTACTGAGGGATGAGCAGTTCTTC. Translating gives CAWSVLRDEQFF.

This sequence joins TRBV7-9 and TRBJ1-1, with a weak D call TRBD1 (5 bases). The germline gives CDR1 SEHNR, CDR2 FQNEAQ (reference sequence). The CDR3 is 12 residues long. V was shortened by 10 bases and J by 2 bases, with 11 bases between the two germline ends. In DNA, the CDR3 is TGTGCCACCGGGGCAGTTAACACTGAAGCTTTCTTT. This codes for CATGAVNTEAFF.

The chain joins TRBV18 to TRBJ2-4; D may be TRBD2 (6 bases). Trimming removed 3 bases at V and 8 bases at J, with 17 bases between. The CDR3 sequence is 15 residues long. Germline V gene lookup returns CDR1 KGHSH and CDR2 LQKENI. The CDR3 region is CASSPSLGGRDIQYF. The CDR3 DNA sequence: TGTGCCAGCTCACCGTCCTTGGGGGGTAGGGACATTCAGTACTTC. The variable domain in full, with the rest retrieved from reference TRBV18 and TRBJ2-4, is NAGVMQNPRHLVRRRGQEARLRCSPMKGHSHVYWYRQLPEEGLKFMVYLQKENIIDESGMPKERFSAEFPKEGPSILRIQQVVRGDSAAYFCASSPSLGGRDIQYFGAGTRLSVL.

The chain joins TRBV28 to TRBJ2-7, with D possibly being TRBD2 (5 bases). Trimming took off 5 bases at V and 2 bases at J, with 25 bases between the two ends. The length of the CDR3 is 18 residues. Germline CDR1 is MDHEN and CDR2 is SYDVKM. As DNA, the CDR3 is TGTGCCAGCAGTCCCCTATTGAGGGTTCAGCAAGTCGCCTACGAGCAGTACTTC. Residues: CASSPLLRVQQVAYEQYF.

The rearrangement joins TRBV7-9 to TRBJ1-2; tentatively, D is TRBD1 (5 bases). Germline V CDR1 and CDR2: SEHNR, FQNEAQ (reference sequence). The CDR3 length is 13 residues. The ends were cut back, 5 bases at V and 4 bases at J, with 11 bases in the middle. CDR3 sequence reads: CASSRDGLYGYTF. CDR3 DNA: TGTGCCAGCAGCCGGGACGGACTCTATGGCTACACCTTC.

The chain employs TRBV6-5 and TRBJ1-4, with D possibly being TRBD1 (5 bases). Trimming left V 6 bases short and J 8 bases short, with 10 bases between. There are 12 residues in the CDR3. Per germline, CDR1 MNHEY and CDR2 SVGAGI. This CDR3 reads CASRTGAEKLFF. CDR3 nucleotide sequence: TGTGCCAGCAGAACAGGCGCGGAAAAACTGTTTTTT.

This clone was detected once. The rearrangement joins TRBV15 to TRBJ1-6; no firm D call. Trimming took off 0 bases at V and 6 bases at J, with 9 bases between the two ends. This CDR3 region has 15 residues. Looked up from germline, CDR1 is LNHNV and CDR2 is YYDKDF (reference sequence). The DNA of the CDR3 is TGTGCCACCAGCAGAGATGGGCTCGGTAATTCACCCCTCCACTTT. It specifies CATSRDGLGNSPLHF.